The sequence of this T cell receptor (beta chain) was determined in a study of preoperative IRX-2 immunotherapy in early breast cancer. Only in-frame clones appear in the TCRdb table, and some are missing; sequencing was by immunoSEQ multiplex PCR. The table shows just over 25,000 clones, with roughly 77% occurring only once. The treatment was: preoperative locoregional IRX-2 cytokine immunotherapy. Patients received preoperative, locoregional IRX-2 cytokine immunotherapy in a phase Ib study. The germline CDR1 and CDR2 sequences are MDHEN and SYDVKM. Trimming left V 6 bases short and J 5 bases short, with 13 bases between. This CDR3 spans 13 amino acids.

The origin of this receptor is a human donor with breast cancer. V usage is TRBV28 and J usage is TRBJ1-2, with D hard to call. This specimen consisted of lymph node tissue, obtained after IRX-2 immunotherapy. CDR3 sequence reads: CASSMGWRYGYTF. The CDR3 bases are TGTGCCAGCAGCATGGGCTGGCGTTATGGCTACACCTTC.